The rows below give T cell receptor beta chains drawn from one sample of a study of T cell responses to AZD1222 COVID-19 vaccine. Profiled with immunoSEQ multiplex PCR; TCRdb holds only in-frame clones, not every one. Found here are 130,000 to 150,000 clones, roughly 92% of them singletons; the top ten hold around 1.7%. Source: peripheral blood, taken on day 0 of AZD1222 vaccination. The receptors derive from an adult in good health. CDR3s include the opening cysteine and the closing phenylalanine or tryptophan. Fields, in order: V gene, D gene, clone size, J gene, CDR3 DNA, CDR3 protein. D genes are given only for firm matches. The size entry is marked missing in some rows and otherwise reads once, few, many or a size class.

V: TRBV9; D: -; size: -; J: TRBJ2-2; DNA: TGTGCCAGCAGCCCGATATCCGACGGGGAGCTGTTTTTT; CDR3: CASSPISDGELFF
V: TRBV19; D: TRBD2; size: -; J: TRBJ2-1; DNA: TGTGCCACCCTCCGGGACTATCCTTACCCCGTTTACAATGAGCAGTTCTTC; CDR3: CATLRDYPYPVYNEQFF
V: TRBV7-9; D: -; size: -; J: TRBJ2-3; DNA: TGTGCCAGCAGCTTTGCGGGGACTGGCGTTGGGGATACGCAGTATTTT; CDR3: CASSFAGTGVGDTQYF
V: TRBV21-1; D: -; size: once; J: TRBJ2-2; DNA: TGTGCCAGCAGCAAAATGCTAGCGGGAGGTCCTGGGTCGGACACCGGGGAGCTGTTTTTT; CDR3: CASSKMLAGGPGSDTGELFF
V: TRBV28; D: -; size: -; J: TRBJ2-4; DNA: TGTGCCAGCGTCCAGAATGCCAAAAACATTCAGTACTTC; CDR3: CASVQNAKNIQYF
V: TRBV30; D: -; size: -; J: TRBJ1-3; DNA: TGTGCCTGGAGTGCCTCGACTCGCCGGGTGGATTTT; CDR3: CAWSASTRRVDF
V: TRBV10-2; D: -; size: -; J: TRBJ2-5; DNA: TGCGCCAGCAGTTATGGGTTTGGAGAGACCCAGTACTTC; CDR3: CASSYGFGETQYF
V: TRBV6-5; D: TRBD1; size: -; J: TRBJ1-2; DNA: TGTGCCAGCAGTTACTCGGGGACAGCGCTTAACTATGGCTACACCTTC; CDR3: CASSYSGTALNYGYTF
V: TRBV19; D: -; size: -; J: TRBJ1-3; DNA: TGTGCCAGTAGTAGAACCGGGAATCGAGTGAACACCATATATTTT; CDR3: CASSRTGNRVNTIYF
V: TRBV5-4; D: TRBD1; size: -; J: TRBJ1-3; DNA: TGTGCCAGCAGCGAAACCCGACAGGGGCCAGGAAACACCATATATTTT; CDR3: CASSETRQGPGNTIYF
V: TRBV6-5; D: -; size: -; J: TRBJ1-5; DNA: TGTGCCAGCAGGCCGGCAGGCAATCAGCCCCAGCATTTT; CDR3: CASRPAGNQPQHF
V: TRBV9; D: -; size: -; J: TRBJ1-1; DNA: TGTGCCAGCAGCATTAGCTGGAACACTGAAGCTTTCTTT; CDR3: CASSISWNTEAFF
V: TRBV18; D: -; size: -; J: TRBJ2-5; DNA: TGTGCCAGCTCATCCCAGAACTTGCGGGCCCAGGAAACCCAGTACTTC; CDR3: CASSSQNLRAQETQYF
V: TRBV27; D: -; size: -; J: TRBJ1-6; DNA: TGTGCCAGCGGTTGGGGGGGAGGACATTCACCCCTCCACTTT; CDR3: CASGWGGGHSPLHF
V: TRBV19; D: -; size: -; J: TRBJ1-5; DNA: TGTGCCAGTAGTATGTACAGGAGGGAGGCTTACGGCAATCAGCCCCAGCATTTT; CDR3: CASSMYRREAYGNQPQHF
V: TRBV28; D: TRBD1; size: -; J: TRBJ2-5; DNA: TGTGCCAGCAGGAATCACAGGGGCCCGAGGGAGACCCAGTACTTC; CDR3: CASRNHRGPRETQYF
V: TRBV7-3; D: TRBD2; size: -; J: TRBJ2-1; DNA: TGTGCCAGCAGCCCCAGGGGCGGGAGGATTCATGAGCAGTTCTTC; CDR3: CASSPRGGRIHEQFF
V: TRBV5-4; D: -; size: -; J: TRBJ2-7; DNA: TGTGCCAGCAGCTTTTATGACGAGCAGTACTTC; CDR3: CASSFYDEQYF
V: TRBV12-3/TRBV12-4; D: -; size: -; J: TRBJ1-2; DNA: TGTGCCAGCAGCCTAAGTGGCTACACCTTC; CDR3: CASSLSGYTF
V: TRBV7-2; D: -; size: -; J: TRBJ1-2; DNA: TGTGCCAGCAGCTTAGGAGGGGCGGGCTATGGCTACACCTTC; CDR3: CASSLGGAGYGYTF
V: TRBV28; D: -; size: -; J: TRBJ1-4; DNA: TGTGCCAGCAGTTTAGGGGCGCAGGGTATAGAGAAACTGTTTTTT; CDR3: CASSLGAQGIEKLFF
V: TRBV3-1/TRBV3-2; D: TRBD2; size: once; J: TRBJ2-1; DNA: TGTGCCAGCAGCCTTGGACTAGCGGTTAACAATGAGCAGTTCTTC; CDR3: CASSLGLAVNNEQFF
V: TRBV27; D: -; size: -; J: TRBJ1-2; DNA: TGTGCCAGCAGTTTCAATCAGGGGTTTGGGTATGGCTACACCTTC; CDR3: CASSFNQGFGYGYTF
V: TRBV5-1; D: -; size: -; J: TRBJ1-1; DNA: TGCGCCAGCAGTTACTACCCGACGGTTGAAGCTTTCTTT; CDR3: CASSYYPTVEAFF
V: TRBV21-1; D: -; size: -; J: TRBJ1-4; DNA: TGTGCCAGCTCTTTCCCGACAGGGATGGAAAAACTGTTTTTT; CDR3: CASSFPTGMEKLFF
V: TRBV7-9; D: TRBD1; size: few; J: TRBJ2-1; DNA: TGTGCCAGCAGTTCCGGGACAGACCTCTACAATGAGCAGTTCTTC; CDR3: CASSSGTDLYNEQFF
V: TRBV18; D: -; size: -; J: TRBJ1-5; DNA: TGTGCCAGCTCATCGCTTTCGCGGGGGAATCAGCCCCAGCATTTT; CDR3: CASSSLSRGNQPQHF
V: TRBV5-6; D: -; size: -; J: TRBJ1-1; DNA: TGTGCCAGCACATCATTCAGGGACACTGAAGCTTTCTTT; CDR3: CASTSFRDTEAFF
V: TRBV5-1; D: -; size: -; J: TRBJ1-2; DNA: TGCGCCAGCAGCTTAGCGAGGGACTTAGGGAGCTATGGCTACACCTTC; CDR3: CASSLARDLGSYGYTF
V: TRBV30; D: -; size: once; J: TRBJ1-3; DNA: TGTGCCTGGAGTGTAGGGGGGGGAAACACCATATATTTT; CDR3: CAWSVGGGNTIYF
V: TRBV5-1; D: -; size: -; J: TRBJ2-7; DNA: TGCGCCAGCAGCTTAGAGGGGTACGACGACGAGCAGTACTTC; CDR3: CASSLEGYDDEQYF
V: TRBV7-3; D: -; size: -; J: TRBJ2-1; DNA: TGTGCCAGCAGCTCCTGGCAAGGCACTGACAATGAGCAGTTCTTC; CDR3: CASSSWQGTDNEQFF
V: TRBV19; D: -; size: -; J: TRBJ2-1; DNA: TGTGCCAGTAGTCGAGGACTCCGGGCTTACAATGAGCAGTTCTTC; CDR3: CASSRGLRAYNEQFF
V: TRBV3-1/TRBV3-2; D: TRBD1; size: -; J: TRBJ1-6; DNA: TGTGCCAGCAGCCAAGAACTTGGGACAGGGGGCTCGAATTCACCCCTCCACTTT; CDR3: CASSQELGTGGSNSPLHF
V: TRBV27; D: -; size: once; J: TRBJ2-3; DNA: TGTGCCAGCAGTTTGGACGGGACGGCCCGGAACACAGATACGCAGTATTTT; CDR3: CASSLDGTARNTDTQYF
V: TRBV5-4; D: TRBD2; size: few; J: TRBJ2-3; DNA: TGTGCCAGCAGGAACGCGCCAGGACTAGCGGGATTGGGTACGCAGTATTTT; CDR3: CASRNAPGLAGLGTQYF
V: TRBV7-6; D: -; size: -; J: TRBJ2-2; DNA: TGTGCCAGCAGCTTAACAGGGAGAAACACCGGGGAGCTGTTTTTT; CDR3: CASSLTGRNTGELFF
V: TRBV5-1; D: TRBD2; size: -; J: TRBJ2-5; DNA: TGCGCCAGCAGCCTCGTAGCGGGAGCAACAGAGACCCAGTACTTC; CDR3: CASSLVAGATETQYF
V: TRBV7-3; D: -; size: -; J: TRBJ2-1; DNA: TGTGCCAGCAGCTTAACGCATGGGATGTTCTCCTACAATGAGCAGTTCTTC; CDR3: CASSLTHGMFSYNEQFF
V: TRBV18; D: TRBD1; size: -; J: TRBJ1-4; DNA: TGTGCCAGCTCACCAGACAGGGTTGGAGAAAAACTGTTTTTT; CDR3: CASSPDRVGEKLFF